The following is a T cell receptor beta chain sequence with its context. The CDR3 covers 18 residues. From germline, CDR1 is MRHNA and CDR2 SNTAGT. With 7 bases clipped from V and 2 bases from J, the junction kept 14 bases outside the gene matches. This sample stems from a study of blood T cell repertoires in COVID-19. Study information: The United States, Italy and Spain provided the acute and convalescent COVID-19 samples.

Clinical history reported by participants formed the basis on which cohorts were assigned. Recovery meant two consecutive negative NP/OP PCR tests, professional clearance, or resolved symptoms. In the study's own analysis: For nucleated cells, counts were estimated from reference gene primer amplification. This table comes from immunoSEQ multiplex PCR, and its TCRdb copy is limited to in-frame clones, with some not included. V and J calls and clone size are given by that table; D and trimming were obtained from the DNA. Among around 430,000 clones, 85% to 90% were seen once, and the ten largest hold roughly 9.4%.

This sequence was found in a woman in her forties or fifties who had recovered from COVID-19. The V call is TRBV6-4, the J call TRBJ2-2, with TRBD2 identical over 9 bases. The sample comprised PBMCs or T cells enriched from blood (not recorded which). Here the CDR3 DNA reads TGTGCCAGCAACCTGGCAGCGGGGGGAACAAAAAACACCGGGGAGCTGTTTTTT. Protein: CASNLAAGGTKNTGELFF.